This is a list of T cell receptor beta chains from one sample in a study of blood T cell repertoires in COVID-19. The table came from immunoSEQ multiplex PCR; TCRdb's copy has only in-frame clones and leaves some out. The table includes 300,000 to 350,000 clones, around nine tenths detected once. The source material was peripheral blood. Receptors originate from a woman aged 30 to 39 with COVID-19, enrolled during active disease. CDR3s include the opening cysteine and the closing phenylalanine or tryptophan. D genes are given only for firm matches. Expanded clones are given a class, and other clones once, few, many or no size at all.

V	size	J	D	CDR3	DNA
TRBV5-4	NA	TRBJ1-2	NA	CASSHQTAYGYTF	TGTGCCAGCAGCCATCAGACAGCATATGGCTACACCTTC
TRBV28	NA	TRBJ2-3	NA	CASSSAPGGEAQYF	TGTGCCAGCAGTTCTGCCCCAGGAGGGGAGGCGCAGTATTTT
TRBV29-1	NA	TRBJ1-2	NA	CSVEVYGSTGYTF	TGCAGCGTTGAAGTTTATGGCAGTACTGGCTACACCTTC
TRBV7-9	NA	TRBJ1-3	NA	CASSLETISGNTIYF	TGTGCCAGCAGCTTAGAAACAATATCTGGAAACACCATATATTTT
TRBV5-1	NA	TRBJ2-7	TRBD2	CASSSGLAAYEQYF	TGCGCCAGCAGCTCGGGACTAGCGGCTTACGAGCAGTACTTC
TRBV5-6	NA	TRBJ1-2	NA	CASSLRNYGYTF	TGTGCCAGCAGCTTGCGGAACTATGGCTACACCTTC
TRBV7-9	NA	TRBJ2-5	NA	CASSSQGFREETQYF	TGTGCCAGCAGCTCTCAGGGTTTTAGAGAAGAGACCCAGTACTTC
TRBV2	NA	TRBJ1-2	NA	CASSNELGESYTF	TGTGCCAGCAGTAATGAACTGGGCGAGAGCTACACCTTC
TRBV7-2	once	TRBJ2-5	NA	CASSLTPRTQYF	TGTGCCAGCAGCTTAACACCTCGGACCCAGTACTTC
TRBV9	NA	TRBJ2-5	TRBD2	CASSALAGVETQYF	TGTGCCAGCAGCGCGCTAGCGGGAGTAGAGACCCAGTACTTC
TRBV4-1	NA	TRBJ2-7	TRBD1	CASSQETGTGAYEQYF	TGCGCCAGCAGCCAGGAAACCGGGACAGGAGCCTACGAGCAGTACTTC
TRBV19	once	TRBJ1-5	TRBD1	CASSPGQGPGQPQHF	TGTGCCAGTAGTCCGGGACAGGGGCCAGGTCAGCCCCAGCATTTT
TRBV5-5	NA	TRBJ2-5	TRBD1	CASSFGTGAQETQYF	TGTGCCAGCAGCTTCGGTACAGGGGCGCAAGAGACCCAGTACTTC
TRBV30	NA	TRBJ2-7	NA	CAWSVSDTYEQYF	TGTGCCTGGAGTGTGTCAGACACCTACGAGCAGTACTTC
TRBV4-1	NA	TRBJ2-1	NA	CASSGQGLASSYNEQFF	TGCGCCAGCAGCGGCCAAGGACTGGCCAGCTCCTACAATGAGCAGTTCTTC
TRBV29-1	NA	TRBJ1-2	NA	CMGGEGHGYTF	TGCATGGGGGGGGAAGGGCATGGCTACACCTTC
TRBV2	NA	TRBJ1-4	TRBD1	CASSSGTGREKLFF	TGTGCCAGCAGCTCCGGGACAGGGCGGGAAAAACTGTTTTTT
TRBV5-1	NA	TRBJ2-1	TRBD2	CASSGGQLGTSGDNEQFF	TGCGCCAGCAGCGGAGGACAGCTGGGGACTAGCGGTGACAATGAGCAGTTCTTC
TRBV7-9	once	TRBJ2-2	TRBD1	CASSLGQGANTGELFF	TGTGCCAGCAGCTTAGGGCAGGGGGCGAACACCGGGGAGCTGTTTTTT
TRBV19	NA	TRBJ2-1	TRBD2	CASTPLAGLRGNEQFF	TGTGCCAGTACTCCTCTAGCGGGTCTTAGGGGCAATGAGCAGTTCTTC
TRBV3-1/TRBV3-2	NA	TRBJ2-7	NA	CASSQGAAYEQYF	TGTGCCAGCAGCCAAGGGGCCGCCTACGAGCAGTACTTC
TRBV6-2/TRBV6-3	NA	TRBJ2-7	TRBD2	CASSSPPGLAYEQYF	TGTGCCAGCAGTTCCCCACCGGGACTAGCCTACGAGCAGTACTTC
TRBV13	few	TRBJ2-7	TRBD1	CASSAADRVKGEQYF	TGTGCCAGCAGCGCGGCGGACAGGGTAAAAGGCGAGCAGTACTTC
TRBV23-1	NA	TRBJ2-3	TRBD1	CASSHHPGTGDTDTQYF	TGCGCCAGCAGTCACCACCCCGGGACAGGGGACACAGATACGCAGTATTTT
TRBV19	once	TRBJ2-7	TRBD1	CASSPRDRAPGEQYF	TGTGCCAGTAGTCCACGGGACAGGGCCCCGGGAGAGCAGTACTTC
TRBV19	few	TRBJ1-4	NA	CASSPFGLLTGKPATNEKLFF	TGTGCCAGTAGTCCATTTGGTTTATTAACAGGGAAACCTGCAACTAATGAAAAACTGTTTTTT